These 27 T cell receptor beta chains were all obtained from the same sample, sequenced in a study of T cells in Graves' hyperthyroidism and ophthalmopathy. TCR beta CDR3 sequences were amplified from RNA transcripts. An initial round of RT-PCR targeting the TCR CDR3 relied on the HTBI primer set. TCRdb re-analysed the multiplex PCR reads in MiXCR, keeping a single row per CDR3 protein. This sample has a few hundred thousand distinct CDR3 sequences, with less than 25% found just once. The sequencing sample was made of blood. Receptor source: a man in his late teens or twenties with Graves' hyperthyroidism.

This clonotype was detected ten times or more. The V gene is TRBV6-5, the J gene TRBJ2-7; no definite D call. The CDR3 has 13 amino acids. Deletions cut 4 bases from V and 2 bases from J, with 9 bases between. CDR1 MNHEY and CDR2 SVGAGI come from the germline V gene. DNA of the CDR3: TGTGCCAGCAGTTCTGCTTTCACCTACGAGCAGTACTTC. Protein: CASSSAFTYEQYF.

The chain links TRBV11-2 to TRBJ1-1, with 9 bases that match TRBD1. The J segment lost 6 bases and the V segment lost 0 bases, leaving 17 bases of the junction unmatched. This CDR3 contains 19 residues. Germline V gives CDR1 SGHAT, CDR2 FQNNGV. The CDR3 DNA is TGTGCCAGCAGCTTAGATGGGGACAGGGATACTAAATTGCATTCTGAAGCTTTCTTT. It yields the protein CASSLDGDRDTKLHSEAFF.

The chain carries TRBV2 and TRBJ2-7, with D hard to call. The length of the CDR3 is 11 residues. V dropped 6 bases and J dropped 5 bases, with 8 bases sitting between them. CDR1 is SNHLY and CDR2 is FYNNEI in the germline V gene. In DNA form, the CDR3 reads TGTGCCAGCAGACTGGTGGACGAGCAGTACTTC. It translates to CASRLVDEQYF. The entire variable domain, with the rest obtained from reference TRBV2 and TRBJ2-7, is as follows: EPEVTQTPSHQVTQMGQEVILRCVPISNHLYFYWYRQILGQKVEFLVSFYNNEISEKSEIFDDQFSVERPDGSNFTLKIRSTKLEDSAMYFCASRLVDEQYFGPGTRLTVT.

This clonotype was seen a handful of times. The rearrangement joins TRBV4-1 to TRBJ2-5; the match to TRBD1 covers 8 bases. Trimming at V came to 5 bases and at J to 5 bases, leaving 13 bases not matched to a gene. The CDR3 covers 16 residues. Germline V gene lookup returns CDR1 MGHRA and CDR2 YSYEKL. The CDR3 sequence: CASSTLWPGGSETQYF. As DNA, the CDR3 is TGCGCCAGCAGCACCCTGTGGCCAGGGGGCAGCGAGACCCAGTACTTC.

The chain links TRBV20-1 to TRBJ1-1, with D possibly matching TRBD1 (5 bases). Germline V gene data show CDR1 as DFQATT and CDR2 as SNEGSKA (reference sequence). The germline V and J ends were trimmed by 3 bases and 0 bases, with 11 bases remaining between them. This CDR3 is built from 14 residues. The DNA of the CDR3 is TGCAGTGCTAGGACCGACAGTCTGAACACTGAAGCTTTCTTT. It is translated as CSARTDSLNTEAFF.

This clonotype was counted once. V is TRBV12-3 or TRBV12-4 and J is TRBJ1-2; the D is unclear. CDR3 length equals 15 residues. V lost 7 bases and J 3 bases, leaving 18 bases between the germline ends. CDR3 sequence (DNA): TGTGCCAGCACCAAGGCTGGGGTGCTTGACTATGGCTACACCTTC. Translation gives CASTKAGVLDYGYTF.

This clonotype has at least ten counts. The chain is built from TRBV6-5 and TRBJ2-4, with D unclear. The CDR3 consists of 15 residues. Trimming left V 3 bases short and J 0 bases short, with 9 bases between. Per the germline V gene, CDR1 is MNHEY and CDR2 is SVGAGI. The CDR3 protein is CASSYVELAKNIQYF. The CDR3 DNA is TGTGCCAGCAGTTATGTGGAACTAGCCAAAAACATTCAGTACTTC.

This clonotype was detected many times. The chain uses TRBV20-1 and TRBJ1-5; 7 bases are shared with TRBD1. CDR1 and CDR2 from the germline V gene are DFQATT and SNEGSKA (reference sequence). V was clipped by 6 bases and J by 5 bases; unmatched bases: 7. The CDR3 extends over 13 amino acids. The CDR3 loop is CSARTGFDQPQHF. For the CDR3, the DNA is TGCAGTGCGAGGACAGGTTTTGATCAGCCCCAGCATTTT.

This rearrangement joins TRBV29-1 to TRBJ2-5; D may correspond to TRBD1 or TRBD2 (5 bases each). The V and J ends lost 4 bases and 4 bases respectively, with 13 bases between them. Germline CDR1 SQVTM, CDR2 ANQGSEA. This CDR3 has 13 amino acids. The CDR3 nucleotides are TGCAGCGTTGCCGAGGGGTGGCGAGAGACCCAGTACTTC. It is translated as CSVAEGWRETQYF.

This clonotype was counted ten times or more. The gene calls are TRBV7-8 and TRBJ1-1; unclear D gene. Germline V CDR1 and CDR2: SGHVS, FQNEAQ. The CDR3 contains 13 residues. V gave up 1 base and J gave up 2 bases, with 5 bases separating them. The CDR3 region has the DNA TGTGCCAGCAGCTTAGGGTTCAACACTGAAGCTTTCTTT. Its protein is CASSLGFNTEAFF. The variable domain in full, with the rest retrieved from reference TRBV7-8 and TRBJ1-1, is GAGVSQSPRYKVAKRGQDVALRCDPISGHVSLFWYQQALGQGPEFLTYFQNEAQLDKSGLPSDRFFAERPEGSVSTLKIQRTQQEDSAVYLCASSLGFNTEAFFGQGTRLTVV.

This clonotype was detected ten times or more. The CDR3 sequence: CASTPGYVQPQHF. In DNA, the CDR3 is TGTGCCAGCACTCCCGGGTACGTTCAGCCCCAGCATTTT. This chain uses TRBV6-1 with TRBJ1-5; D gene ambiguous. The CDR3 length is 13 residues. Between the trimmed V and J ends, which lost 7 bases and 6 bases, there was a span of 13 bases. The germline V gene encodes CDR1 MNHNS and CDR2 SASEGT.

This clonotype appeared a few times. The rearrangement uses TRBV6-1 and TRBJ1-1; D is unresolved. The CDR3 length is 13 residues. Germline CDR1 MNHNS, CDR2 SASEGT. V lost 1 base, J lost 5 bases, and 8 bases lay in between. CDR3 in DNA: TGTGCCAGCAGTGAAGATGCCCCTACTGAAGCTTTCTTT. It codes for CASSEDAPTEAFF.

This clonotype was counted ten times or more. The genes are TRBV30 and TRBJ1-1; no firm D call. The CDR3 is 12 amino acids. Germline CDR1 GTSNPN, CDR2 SVGIG (reference sequence). Trimming took off 2 bases at V and 3 bases at J, with 7 bases between the two ends. CDR3 nucleotide sequence: TGTGCCTGGAGTCCTGGGGACACTGAAGCTTTCTTT. Translated: CAWSPGDTEAFF.

This sequence joins TRBV6-2 or TRBV6-3 and TRBJ2-7, with D hard to call. Germline CDR1 and CDR2: MNHEY and SVGEGT. CDR3 length: 11 residues. V was shortened by 8 bases and J by 0 bases, with 5 bases between the two germline ends. The CDR3 sequence is CASVNSYEQYF. In DNA form, the CDR3 reads TGTGCCAGCGTTAACTCCTACGAGCAGTACTTC.

This clonotype has ten or more counts. V is TRBV4-1 and J is TRBJ1-1; D gene unclear. Germline CDR1 MGHRA, CDR2 YSYEKL. Trimming took 0 bases from V and 4 from J, leaving 9 bases between them. The CDR3 has 14 residues. The CDR3 reads CASSQDRAATEAFF. The CDR3 region has the DNA TGCGCCAGCAGCCAAGATAGGGCGGCCACTGAAGCTTTCTTT.

The chain links TRBV15 to TRBJ1-1; tentatively, D is TRBD1 (5 bases). Germline CDR1 is LNHNV and CDR2 is YYDKDF (reference sequence). This CDR3 has 13 amino acids. V shed 6 bases and J shed 7 bases, with 15 bases lying between them. The CDR3 DNA reads TGTGCCACCAGATGGGGGAGGGCCGGTGAAGCTTTCTTT. Its protein is CATRWGRAGEAFF.

The V and J genes are TRBV20-1 and TRBJ1-5, with a weak D call TRBD1 (5 bases). The CDR3 consists of 15 residues. The V end lost 3 bases, the J end lost 7 bases, and 19 bases lay between the germline ends. Per the germline V gene, CDR1 is DFQATT and CDR2 is SNEGSKA (reference sequence). CDR3 sequence reads: CSASGGGSLRQPQHF. The CDR3 nucleotides read TGCAGTGCTAGTGGGGGTGGGAGCTTAAGGCAGCCCCAGCATTTT.

This clonotype was seen once. This chain uses TRBV4-1 with TRBJ1-5; D gene uncertain. Germline V lookup: CDR1 MGHRA, CDR2 YSYEKL. Trimming left V 1 base short and J 4 bases short, with 11 bases between. The CDR3 runs 15 residues. The CDR3 bases are TGCGCCAGCAGCCAAGTGGCGCAGGCGAATCAGCCCCAGCATTTT. This codes for CASSQVAQANQPQHF.

This chain joins TRBV5-1 and TRBJ1-1, with no clear D. The CDR3 has 15 residues. The germline CDR1 and CDR2 sequences are SGHRS and YFSETQ. Trimming stripped 0 bases from V and 3 bases from J, with 12 bases between. Here the CDR3 DNA reads TGCGCCAGCAGCTTGGTGGTGGGTGTGGACACTGAAGCTTTCTTT. Its protein product is CASSLVVGVDTEAFF.

This clonotype was seen at least ten times. The rearrangement uses TRBV27 and TRBJ1-5; D gene unclear. Germline CDR1 reads MNHEY; CDR2 reads SMNVEV (reference sequence). Trimming took 5 bases from V and 4 from J, leaving 12 bases between them. The CDR3 consists of 14 residues. The chain's CDR3 is CASSAPGLNQPQHF. CDR3 sequence (DNA): TGTGCCAGCAGTGCCCCAGGACTGAATCAGCCCCAGCATTTT.

The rearrangement joins TRBV6-1 to TRBJ2-7, with D perhaps matching TRBD1 or TRBD2 (5 bases each). The CDR3 sequence is 16 residues long. Germline V gives CDR1 MNHNS, CDR2 SASEGT. Trimming removed 1 base from V and 3 bases from J, with 16 bases in between. Written as DNA, the CDR3 is TGTGCCAGCAGTGAAGGACAGTCCGGGGTAAACTACGAGCAGTACTTC. Translation gives CASSEGQSGVNYEQYF.

V and J are TRBV7-9 and TRBJ2-7, with 8 bases lining up with TRBD1. Germline V lookup: CDR1 SEHNR, CDR2 FQNEAQ (reference sequence). V was clipped by 6 bases and J by 3 bases; unmatched bases: 10. This CDR3 comprises 15 residues. The CDR3 sequence: CASSFPGDRNYEQYF. CDR3 nucleotides: TGTGCCAGCAGTTTCCCCGGGGACAGGAACTACGAGCAGTACTTC.

This clonotype was observed at least ten times. The chain is built from TRBV20-1 and TRBJ2-7; D remains ambiguous. Trimming left V 0 bases short and J 6 bases short, with 9 bases between. Germline CDR1 is DFQATT and CDR2 is SNEGSKA (reference sequence). The CDR3 has 12 residues. CDR3 amino acids: CSARDVQREQYF. In nucleotides, the CDR3 is TGCAGTGCTAGAGATGTGCAACGCGAGCAGTACTTC.

This chain uses TRBV5-1 with TRBJ2-7; possible D gene TRBD2, 7 bases. Trimming took off 4 bases at V and 7 bases at J, with 21 bases between the two ends. The CDR3 runs to 15 residues. Germline V gene lookup returns CDR1 SGHRS and CDR2 YFSETQ. This chain's CDR3 is CASSLGSGGLEEQYF. In nucleotides, the CDR3 is TGCGCCAGCAGCCTGGGGTCGGGGGGCTTGGAGGAGCAGTACTTC. Full variable domain (remainder filled in from reference TRBV5-1 and TRBJ2-7): KAGVTQTPRYLIKTRGQQVTLSCSPISGHRSVSWYQQTPGQGLQFLFEYFSETQRNKGNFPGRFSGRQFSNSRSEMNVSTLELGDSALYLCASSLGSGGLEEQYFGPGTRLTVT.

This clonotype was recorded at least ten times. The genes are TRBV24-1 and TRBJ2-5; 10 bases are shared with TRBD1. J was trimmed by 5 bases and V by 7 bases; bases with no gene match: 9. The germline V gene encodes CDR1 KGHDR and CDR2 SFDVKD. The CDR3 covers 15 residues. This CDR3 reads CATSYRQGARETQYF. The CDR3 nucleotides are TGTGCCACCAGCTATCGACAGGGGGCGAGGGAGACCCAGTACTTC.

This clonotype was seen many times. CDR3: CASSPSTNYGYTF. The CDR3, as DNA: TGTGCCAGCTCACCGTCAACTAACTATGGCTACACCTTC. V is TRBV28 and J is TRBJ1-2; D uncertain. The CDR3 length is 13 residues. Germline V CDR1 and CDR2: MDHEN, SYDVKM. Trimming removed 8 bases from V and 0 bases from J, with 10 bases in between.

In its sample, this clonotype was seen a few times. The chain couples TRBV6-1 to TRBJ1-2; unclear D gene. Trimming took 8 bases from V and 0 from J, leaving 19 bases between them. Germline V gives CDR1 MNHNS, CDR2 SASEGT. The CDR3 consists of 16 residues. The CDR3 protein is CASGVTWTATNYGYTF. The CDR3 nucleotides read TGTGCCAGCGGGGTAACTTGGACCGCTACTAACTATGGCTACACCTTC.